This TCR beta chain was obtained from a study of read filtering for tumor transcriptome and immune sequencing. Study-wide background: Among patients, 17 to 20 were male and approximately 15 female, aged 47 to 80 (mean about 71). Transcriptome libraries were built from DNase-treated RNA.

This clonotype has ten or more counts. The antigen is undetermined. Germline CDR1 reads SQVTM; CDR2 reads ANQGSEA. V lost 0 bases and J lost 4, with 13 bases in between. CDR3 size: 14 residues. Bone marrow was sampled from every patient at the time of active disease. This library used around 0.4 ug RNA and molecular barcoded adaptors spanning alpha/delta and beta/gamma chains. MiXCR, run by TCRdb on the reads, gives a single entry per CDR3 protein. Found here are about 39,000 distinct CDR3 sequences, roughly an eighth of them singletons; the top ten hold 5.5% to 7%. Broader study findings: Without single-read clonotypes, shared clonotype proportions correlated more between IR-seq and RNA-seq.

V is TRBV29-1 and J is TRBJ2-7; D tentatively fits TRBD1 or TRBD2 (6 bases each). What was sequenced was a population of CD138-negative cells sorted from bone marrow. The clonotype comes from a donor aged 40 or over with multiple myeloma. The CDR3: CSVEDRGRAYEQYF. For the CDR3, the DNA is TGCAGCGTTGAAGATCGGGGGCGGGCTTACGAGCAGTACTTC.